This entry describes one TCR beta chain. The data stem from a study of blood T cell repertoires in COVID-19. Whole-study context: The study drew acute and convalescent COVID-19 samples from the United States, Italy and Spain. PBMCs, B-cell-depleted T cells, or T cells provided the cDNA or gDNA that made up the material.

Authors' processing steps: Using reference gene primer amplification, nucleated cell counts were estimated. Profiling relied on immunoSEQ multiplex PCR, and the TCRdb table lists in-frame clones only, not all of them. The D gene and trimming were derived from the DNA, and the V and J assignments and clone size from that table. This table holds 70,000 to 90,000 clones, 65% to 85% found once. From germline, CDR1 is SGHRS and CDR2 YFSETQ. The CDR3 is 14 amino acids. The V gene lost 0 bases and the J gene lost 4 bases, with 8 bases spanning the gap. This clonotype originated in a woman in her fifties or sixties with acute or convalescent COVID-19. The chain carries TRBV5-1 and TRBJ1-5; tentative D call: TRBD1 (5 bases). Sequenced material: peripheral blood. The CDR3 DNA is TGCGCCAGCAGCTTGGAGGGGCCTAATCAGCCCCAGCATTTT. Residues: CASSLEGPNQPQHF. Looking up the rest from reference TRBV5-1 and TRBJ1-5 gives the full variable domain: KAGVTQTPRYLIKTRGQQVTLSCSPISGHRSVSWYQQTPGQGLQFLFEYFSETQRNKGNFPGRFSGRQFSNSRSEMNVSTLELGDSALYLCASSLEGPNQPQHFGDGTRLSIL.